This T cell receptor beta chain was sequenced for a study of cytomegalovirus exposure and HLA in healthy donors. Study as a whole: Among the approximately 400 genotyped donors, 65% to 85% were placed in the Caucasian-associated ancestry cluster. Overall study findings and caveats: Later work found that TCR association rates differed between HLA loci; DRB1 had the most and HLA-C the fewest.

V lost 8 bases and J lost 0, with 12 bases in between. Germline-derived CDR1 and CDR2 are SGHDN and FVKESK. The CDR3 runs to 14 residues. On this clone: Its antigen is unknown.

The PCR made use of 60 Vbeta and 13 Jbeta primers. Profiled with immunoSEQ multiplex PCR; TCRdb holds only in-frame clones, not every one. This sample has about 150,000 clones, with about 10% found just once. Sequenced input: PBMCs. The sequence was collected from a man aged 45-60 years in good health and CMV-seronegative. This chain joins TRBV14 and TRBJ2-3, with D possibly being TRBD2 (5 bases). The CDR3 loop is CASREGPSTDTQYF. The CDR3 DNA reads as TGTGCCAGCCGCGAGGGCCCTAGCACAGATACGCAGTATTTT.